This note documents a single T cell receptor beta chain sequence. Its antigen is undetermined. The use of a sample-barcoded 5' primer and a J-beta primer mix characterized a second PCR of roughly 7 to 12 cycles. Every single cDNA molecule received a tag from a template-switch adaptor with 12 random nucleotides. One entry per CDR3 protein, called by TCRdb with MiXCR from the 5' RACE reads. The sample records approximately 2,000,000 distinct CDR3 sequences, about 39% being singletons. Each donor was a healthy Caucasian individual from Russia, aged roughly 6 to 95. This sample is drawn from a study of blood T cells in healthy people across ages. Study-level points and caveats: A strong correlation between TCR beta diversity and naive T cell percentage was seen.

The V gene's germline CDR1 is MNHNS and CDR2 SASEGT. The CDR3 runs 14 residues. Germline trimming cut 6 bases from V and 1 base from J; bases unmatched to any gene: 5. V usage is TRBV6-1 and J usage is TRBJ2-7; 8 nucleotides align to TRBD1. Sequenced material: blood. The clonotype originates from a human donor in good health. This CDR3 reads CASRVDRGSYEQYF. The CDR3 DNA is TGTGCCAGCAGGGTAGACAGGGGATCCTACGAGCAGTACTTC.